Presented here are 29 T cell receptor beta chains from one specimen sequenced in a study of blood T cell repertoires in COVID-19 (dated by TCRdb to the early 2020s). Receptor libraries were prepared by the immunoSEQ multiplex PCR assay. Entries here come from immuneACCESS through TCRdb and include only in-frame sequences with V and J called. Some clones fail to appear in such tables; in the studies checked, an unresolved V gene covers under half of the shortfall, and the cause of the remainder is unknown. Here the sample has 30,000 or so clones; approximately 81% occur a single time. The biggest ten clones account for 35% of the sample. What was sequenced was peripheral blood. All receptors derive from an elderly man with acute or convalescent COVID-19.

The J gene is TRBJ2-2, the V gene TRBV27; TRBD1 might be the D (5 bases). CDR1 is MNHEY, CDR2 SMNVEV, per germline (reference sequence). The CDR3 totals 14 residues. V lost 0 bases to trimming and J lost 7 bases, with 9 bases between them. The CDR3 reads CASSLSTGHGELFF. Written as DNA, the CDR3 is TGTGCCAGCAGTTTATCAACAGGCCACGGGGAGCTGTTTTTT.

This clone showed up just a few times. As DNA, the CDR3 is TGTGCCAGCAGCCAAGCAGGGGCCTCTGGAAACACCATATATTTT. The encoded protein is CASSQAGASGNTIYF. This chain links TRBV3-1 (or the pseudogene TRBV3-2) with TRBJ1-3; a possible D gene is TRBD1 (6 bases). The CDR3 length is 15 residues. The V gene lost 1 base and the J gene lost 0 bases, with 7 bases spanning the gap. Germline assignment: CDR1 LGHDT and CDR2 YNNKEL (reference sequence).

CDR3 in amino acids: CASSPGWDEQFF. CDR3 DNA: TGTGCCAGCAGCCCGGGGTGGGATGAGCAGTTCTTC. This chain joins TRBV5-4 and TRBJ2-1, with D perhaps matching TRBD2 (5 bases). The V gene's germline CDR1 is SGHNT and CDR2 YYREEE (reference sequence). V was cut by 4 bases and J by 8 bases, with 10 bases left in between. The length of the CDR3 is 12 residues.

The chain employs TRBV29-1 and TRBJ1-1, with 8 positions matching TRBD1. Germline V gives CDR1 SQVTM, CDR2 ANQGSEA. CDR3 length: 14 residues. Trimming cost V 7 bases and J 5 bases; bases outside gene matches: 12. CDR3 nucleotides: TGCAGCGCCAAATTACAGGGGGTGGGTACTGAAGCTTTCTTT. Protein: CSAKLQGVGTEAFF.

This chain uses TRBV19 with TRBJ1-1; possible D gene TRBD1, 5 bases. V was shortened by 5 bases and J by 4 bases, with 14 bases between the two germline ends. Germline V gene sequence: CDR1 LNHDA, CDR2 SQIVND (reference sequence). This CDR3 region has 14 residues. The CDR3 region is CASSDDRRGTEAFF. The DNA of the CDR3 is TGTGCCAGTAGTGACGACCGGAGGGGCACTGAAGCTTTCTTT.

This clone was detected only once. Here the CDR3 reads CASSIDGPPGGSYVQFF. CDR3 coding DNA: TGTGCCAGTAGTATAGATGGTCCCCCAGGGGGCTCTTACGTGCAGTTCTTC. V usage is TRBV19 and J usage is TRBJ2-1; 8 bases are shared with TRBD1. Germline assignment: CDR1 LNHDA and CDR2 SQIVND (reference sequence). V was pared by 0 bases and J by 12 bases, with 16 bases of the junction left unmatched. This CDR3 spans 17 amino acids.

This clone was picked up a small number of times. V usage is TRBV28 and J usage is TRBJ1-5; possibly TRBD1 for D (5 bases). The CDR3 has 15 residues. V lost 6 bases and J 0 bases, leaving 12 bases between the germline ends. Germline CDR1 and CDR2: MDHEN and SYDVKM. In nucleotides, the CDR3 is TGTGCCAGCAGAACAGGACCCAATAGCAATCAGCCCCAGCATTTT. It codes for CASRTGPNSNQPQHF. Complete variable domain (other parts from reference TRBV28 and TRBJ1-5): DVKVTQSSRYLVKRTGEKVFLECVQDMDHENMFWYRQDPGLGLRLIYFSYDVKMKEKGDIPEGYSVSREKKERFSLILESASTNQTSMYLCASRTGPNSNQPQHFGDGTRLSIL.

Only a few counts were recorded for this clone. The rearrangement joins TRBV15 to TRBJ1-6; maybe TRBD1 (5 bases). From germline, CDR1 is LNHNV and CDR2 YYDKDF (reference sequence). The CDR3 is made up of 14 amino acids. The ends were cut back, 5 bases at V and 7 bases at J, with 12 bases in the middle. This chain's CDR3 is CATSSIQVNSPLHF. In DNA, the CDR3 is TGTGCCACCAGCTCAATACAGGTCAATTCACCCCTCCACTTT.

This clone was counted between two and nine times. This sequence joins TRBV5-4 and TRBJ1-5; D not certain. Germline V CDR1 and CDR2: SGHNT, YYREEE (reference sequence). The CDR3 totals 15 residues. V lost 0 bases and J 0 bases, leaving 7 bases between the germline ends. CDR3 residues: CASSLVPDSNQPQHF. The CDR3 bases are TGTGCCAGCAGCTTGGTCCCAGATAGCAATCAGCCCCAGCATTTT.

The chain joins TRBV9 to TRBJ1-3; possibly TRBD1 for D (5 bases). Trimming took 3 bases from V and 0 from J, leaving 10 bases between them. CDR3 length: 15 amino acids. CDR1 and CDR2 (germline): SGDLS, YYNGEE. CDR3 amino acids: CASSDRSYSGNTIYF. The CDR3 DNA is TGTGCCAGCAGCGACAGGTCCTACTCTGGAAACACCATATATTTT.

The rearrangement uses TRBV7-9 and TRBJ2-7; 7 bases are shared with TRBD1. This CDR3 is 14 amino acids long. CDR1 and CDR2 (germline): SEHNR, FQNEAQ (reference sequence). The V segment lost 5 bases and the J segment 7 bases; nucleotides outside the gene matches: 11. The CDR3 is CASSPTRQGQEQYF. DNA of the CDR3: TGTGCCAGCAGCCCAACACGACAGGGTCAGGAGCAGTACTTC.

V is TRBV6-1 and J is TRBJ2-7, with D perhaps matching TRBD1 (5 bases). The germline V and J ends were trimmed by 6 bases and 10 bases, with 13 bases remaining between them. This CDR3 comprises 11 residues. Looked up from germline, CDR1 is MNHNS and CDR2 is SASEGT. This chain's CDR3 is CASRKGAEQYF. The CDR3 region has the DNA TGTGCCAGCAGAAAAGGGGCGGAACAGTACTTC.

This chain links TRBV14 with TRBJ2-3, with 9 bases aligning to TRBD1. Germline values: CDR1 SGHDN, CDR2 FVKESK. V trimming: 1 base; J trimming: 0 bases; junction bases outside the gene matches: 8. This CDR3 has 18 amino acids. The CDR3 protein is CASSQVRRTGASTDTQYF. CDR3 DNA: TGTGCCAGCAGCCAAGTGCGCCGGACAGGGGCTAGCACAGATACGCAGTATTTT.

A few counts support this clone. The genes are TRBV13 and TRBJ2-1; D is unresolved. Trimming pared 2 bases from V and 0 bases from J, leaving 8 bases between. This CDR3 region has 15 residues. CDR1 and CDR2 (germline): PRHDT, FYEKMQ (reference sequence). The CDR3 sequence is CASSLSTYSYNEQFF. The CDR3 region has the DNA TGTGCCAGCAGCTTAAGCACCTACTCCTACAATGAGCAGTTCTTC.

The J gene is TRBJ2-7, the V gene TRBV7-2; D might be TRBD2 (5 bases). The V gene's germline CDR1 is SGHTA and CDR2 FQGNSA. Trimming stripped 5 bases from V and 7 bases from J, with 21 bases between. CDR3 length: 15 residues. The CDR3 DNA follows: TGTGCCAGCAGCCTCGCCGAGCGGAAGGTATGGGAGCAGTACTTC. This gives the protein CASSLAERKVWEQYF.

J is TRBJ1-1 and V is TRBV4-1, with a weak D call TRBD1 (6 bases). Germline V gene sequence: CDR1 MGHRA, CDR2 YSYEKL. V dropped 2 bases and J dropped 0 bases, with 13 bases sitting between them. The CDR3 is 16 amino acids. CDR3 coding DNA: TGCGCCAGCAGCCAAAACGCCGGACAGTTGAACACTGAAGCTTTCTTT. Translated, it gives CASSQNAGQLNTEAFF.

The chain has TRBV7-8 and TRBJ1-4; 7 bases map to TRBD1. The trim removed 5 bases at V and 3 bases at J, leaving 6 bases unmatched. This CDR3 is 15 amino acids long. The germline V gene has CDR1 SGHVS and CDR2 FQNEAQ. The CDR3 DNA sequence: TGTGCCAGCAGCCTATACAGGGGCCCTAATGAAAAACTGTTTTTT. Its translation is CASSLYRGPNEKLFF.

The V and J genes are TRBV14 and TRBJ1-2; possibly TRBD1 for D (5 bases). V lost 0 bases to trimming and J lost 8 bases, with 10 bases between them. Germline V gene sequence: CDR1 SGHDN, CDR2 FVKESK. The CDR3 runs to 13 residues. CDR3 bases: TGTGCCAGCAGCCAAGACAGGGTGATAGGCTACACCTTC. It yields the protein CASSQDRVIGYTF.

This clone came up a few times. CDR3 in amino acids: CASSQASSGGGYEQYF. The DNA of the CDR3 is TGTGCCAGCAGCCAAGCCTCCTCCGGGGGAGGGTACGAGCAGTACTTC. The chain employs TRBV4-2 and TRBJ2-7; 7 positions agree with TRBD2. Germline V gives CDR1 LGHNA, CDR2 YNFKEQ. The CDR3 covers 16 residues. J was trimmed by 4 bases and V by 1 base; bases with no gene match: 10.

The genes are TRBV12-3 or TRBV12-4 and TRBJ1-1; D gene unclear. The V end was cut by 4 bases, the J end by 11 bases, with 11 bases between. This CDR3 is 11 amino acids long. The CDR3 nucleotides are TGTGCCAGCAGTTCCTATCAAGAGGCTTTCTTT. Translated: CASSSYQEAFF.

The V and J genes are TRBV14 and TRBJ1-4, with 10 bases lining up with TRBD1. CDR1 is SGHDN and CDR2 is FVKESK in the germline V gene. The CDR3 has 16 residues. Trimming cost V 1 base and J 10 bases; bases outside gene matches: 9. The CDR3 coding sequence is TGTGCCAGCAGCCAAGTTAACCCGGGACAGGGGAGAAAACTGTTTTTT. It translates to CASSQVNPGQGRKLFF.

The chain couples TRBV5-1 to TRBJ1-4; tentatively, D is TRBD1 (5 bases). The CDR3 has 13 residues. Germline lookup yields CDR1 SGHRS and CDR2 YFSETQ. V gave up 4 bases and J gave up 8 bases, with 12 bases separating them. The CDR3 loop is CASSPRVGEKLFF. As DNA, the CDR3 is TGCGCCAGCAGCCCCAGGGTAGGCGAAAAACTGTTTTTT.

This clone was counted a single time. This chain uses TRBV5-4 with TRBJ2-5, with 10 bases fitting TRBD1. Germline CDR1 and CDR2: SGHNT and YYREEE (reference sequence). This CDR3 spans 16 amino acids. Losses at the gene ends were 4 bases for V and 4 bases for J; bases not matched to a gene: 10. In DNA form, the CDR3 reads TGTGCCAGCAGCCTCCGGAACCGGGACAGGGGAGAGACCCAGTACTTC. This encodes CASSLRNRDRGETQYF.

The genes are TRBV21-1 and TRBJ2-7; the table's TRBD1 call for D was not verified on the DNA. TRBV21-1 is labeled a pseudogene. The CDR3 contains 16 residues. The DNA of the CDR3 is TGTGCCAGCAGCAAAAGGGGACAGGGAGGAAGGCTCGAGCAGTACTTC. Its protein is CASSKRGQGGRLEQYF.

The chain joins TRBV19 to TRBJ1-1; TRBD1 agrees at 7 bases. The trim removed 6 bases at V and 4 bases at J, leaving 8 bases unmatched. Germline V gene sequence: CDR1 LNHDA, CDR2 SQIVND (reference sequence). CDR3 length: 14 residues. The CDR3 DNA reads TGTGCCAGTAGCCTGGACAGGATAGGCACTGAAGCTTTCTTT. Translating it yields CASSLDRIGTEAFF.

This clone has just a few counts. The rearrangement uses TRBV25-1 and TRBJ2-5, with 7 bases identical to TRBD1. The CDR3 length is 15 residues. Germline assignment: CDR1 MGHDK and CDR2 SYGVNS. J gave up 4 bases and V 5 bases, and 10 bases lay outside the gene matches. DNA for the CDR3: TGTGCCAGCAGTCAGACAGGGTCCTTGGCAGAGACCCAGTACTTC. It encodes CASSQTGSLAETQYF.

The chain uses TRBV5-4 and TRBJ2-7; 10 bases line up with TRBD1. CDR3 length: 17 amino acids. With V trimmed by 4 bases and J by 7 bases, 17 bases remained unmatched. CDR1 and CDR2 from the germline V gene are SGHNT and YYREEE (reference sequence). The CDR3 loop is CASSRDRGRVKAEEQYF. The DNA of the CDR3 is TGTGCCAGCAGCCGGGACAGGGGAAGAGTAAAGGCTGAGGAGCAGTACTTC. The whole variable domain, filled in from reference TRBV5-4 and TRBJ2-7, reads ETGVTQSPTHLIKTRGQQVTLRCSSQSGHNTVSWYQQALGQGPQFIFQYYREEENGRGNFPPRFSGLQFPNYSSELNVNALELDDSALYLCASSRDRGRVKAEEQYFGPGTRLTVT.

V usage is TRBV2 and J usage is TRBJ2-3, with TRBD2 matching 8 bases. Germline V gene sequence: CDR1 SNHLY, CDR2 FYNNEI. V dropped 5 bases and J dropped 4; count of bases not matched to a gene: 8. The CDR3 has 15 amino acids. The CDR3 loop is CASSTGTSAADTQYF. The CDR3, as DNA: TGTGCCAGCAGTACCGGGACTAGTGCGGCAGATACGCAGTATTTT.

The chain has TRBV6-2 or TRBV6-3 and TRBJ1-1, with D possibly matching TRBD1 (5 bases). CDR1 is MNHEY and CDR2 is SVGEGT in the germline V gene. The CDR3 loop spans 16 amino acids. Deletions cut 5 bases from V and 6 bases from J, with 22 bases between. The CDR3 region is CASSPNLGRGDAEAFF. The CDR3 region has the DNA TGTGCCAGCAGTCCCAACTTAGGGAGGGGTGACGCTGAAGCTTTCTTT.